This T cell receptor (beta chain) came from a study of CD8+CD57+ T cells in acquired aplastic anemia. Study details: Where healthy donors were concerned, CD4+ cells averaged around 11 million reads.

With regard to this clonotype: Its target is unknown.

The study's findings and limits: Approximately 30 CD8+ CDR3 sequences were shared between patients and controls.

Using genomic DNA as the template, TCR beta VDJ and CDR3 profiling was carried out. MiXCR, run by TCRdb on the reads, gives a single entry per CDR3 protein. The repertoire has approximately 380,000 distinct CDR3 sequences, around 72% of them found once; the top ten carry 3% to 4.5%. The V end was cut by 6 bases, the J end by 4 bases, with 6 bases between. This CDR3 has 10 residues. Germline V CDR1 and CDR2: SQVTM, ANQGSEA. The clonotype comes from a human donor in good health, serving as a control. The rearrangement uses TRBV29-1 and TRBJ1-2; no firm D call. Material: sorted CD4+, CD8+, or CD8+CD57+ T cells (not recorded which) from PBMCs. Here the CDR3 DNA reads TGCAGCGTGGATAGCTATGGCTACACCTTC. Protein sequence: CSVDSYGYTF.